This T cell receptor (beta chain) was captured by sequencing in a study of cytomegalovirus exposure and HLA in healthy donors. Study overall: The use of the same platform for the 95 to 150 validation repertoires and the 550 to 700 first-cohort repertoires was reported by a later analysis.

Trimming removed 4 bases from V and 8 bases from J, with 30 bases in between. The germline V gene encodes CDR1 SNHLY and CDR2 FYNNEI. The length of the CDR3 is 19 residues. Only in-frame clones appear in the TCRdb table, and some are missing; sequencing was by immunoSEQ multiplex PCR. Seen here are more than 65,000 clones, 95% to 97% observed once, and the top ten hold 1.3%. With respect to this clone: The antigen is not known.

Findings and limits, study-wide: CMV antigen specificity of a few CMV-associated chains was confirmed in vitro.

This TCR derives from a woman under 30 in good health and CMV-seronegative. The chain combines TRBV2 with TRBJ2-1; weak D call: TRBD2 (6 bases). Specimen: PBMCs. As DNA, the CDR3 is TGTGCCAGCAGTGGTGGACTTGGAGCTGGGGGGTGGAGTAACTATGAGCAGTTCTTC. This codes for CASSGGLGAGGWSNYEQFF.